These 18 T cell receptor beta chains share one sample of origin, sequenced in a study of T cells after yellow fever vaccination. TCRdb reanalysed the 5' RACE reads using MiXCR and keeps one entry per CDR3 protein. The table lists approximately 580,000 distinct CDR3 sequences, 17% of them singletons, with roughly 17% in the top ten. The sample was PBMCs, taken roughly 5 days after the first yellow fever vaccination. These receptors were obtained from a man between 18 and 29 years old who received the YFV17D yellow fever vaccine.

This clonotype was counted a few times. The rearrangement links TRBV3-1 to TRBJ1-4; no reliable D call. The CDR3 is 15 residues long. Trimming shortened V by 0 bases and J by 10 bases, and 15 bases separated the two germline ends. The germline V gene has CDR1 LGHDT and CDR2 YNNKEL (reference sequence). CDR3 sequence (DNA): TGTGCCAGCAGCCAAGAGGGGTTCGGACGGGGAAAACTGTTTTTT. It codes for CASSQEGFGRGKLFF. Together with reference TRBV3-1 and TRBJ1-4, the CDR3 gives the full variable domain: DTAVSQTPKYLVTQMGNDKSIKCEQNLGHDTMYWYKQDSKKFLKIMFSYNNKELIINETVPNRFSPKSPDKAHLNLHINSLELGDSAVYFCASSQEGFGRGKLFFGSGTQLSVL.

A few counts support this clonotype. V is TRBV5-1 and J is TRBJ1-4; D is possibly TRBD1 (6 bases). V shed 4 bases and J shed 7 bases, with 14 bases lying between them. The CDR3 is 14 amino acids. The V gene's germline CDR1 is SGHRS and CDR2 YFSETQ. CDR3 protein: CASSLGHGGEKLFF. The CDR3 region has the DNA TGCGCCAGCAGCCTGGGACATGGAGGTGAAAAACTGTTTTTT.

The rearrangement uses TRBV9 and TRBJ2-3; 10 bases map to TRBD2. CDR3 length: 16 amino acids. In germline, CDR1 is SGDLS, CDR2 YYNGEE. With 0 bases clipped from V and 2 bases from J, the junction kept 3 bases outside the gene matches. The CDR3 DNA reads TGTGCCAGCAGCGTAGTAGCGGGGGGAGACACAGATACGCAGTATTTT. Translation: CASSVVAGGDTDTQYF.

This clonotype occurred a few times. V usage is TRBV5-1 and J usage is TRBJ2-5; 8 nucleotides line up with TRBD2. The V gene's germline CDR1 is SGHRS and CDR2 YFSETQ. V dropped 0 bases and J dropped 9; count of bases not matched to a gene: 10. CDR3 length: 15 amino acids. CDR3 bases: TGCGCCAGCAGCTTGGGCGGGAGGTCCATCGGGGCCCAGTACTTC. Amino acid sequence: CASSLGGRSIGAQYF.

This clonotype appeared a few times. This chain uses TRBV7-2 with TRBJ2-1; 9 bases agree with TRBD1. The germline V gene has CDR1 SGHTA and CDR2 FQGNSA. The CDR3 consists of 14 residues. V lost 3 bases to trimming and J lost 9 bases; unmatched junction nucleotides: 6. CDR3 amino acids: CASSLNRGLAEQFF. The DNA for the CDR3 is TGTGCCAGCAGCTTGAACAGGGGGCTCGCTGAGCAGTTCTTC.

This clonotype came up many times. The chain carries TRBV7-2 and TRBJ1-5, with D unresolved. Per germline, CDR1 SGHTA and CDR2 FQGNSA. The CDR3 consists of 13 residues. Trimming stripped 3 bases from V and 2 bases from J, with 5 bases between. Here the CDR3 reads CASSFDRNQPQHF. CDR3 in DNA: TGTGCCAGCAGCTTCGACCGCAATCAGCCCCAGCATTTT.

This clonotype was seen only a few times. The gene calls are TRBV7-3 and TRBJ2-3, with no clear D. With 8 bases removed from V and 0 bases from J, the gap between germline ends came to 9 bases. The CDR3 has 13 amino acids. CDR1 and CDR2 from the germline V gene are SGHTA and FQGTGA. The CDR3 DNA is TGTGCCAGCGGTGTATTTAGCACAGATACGCAGTATTTT. Protein sequence: CASGVFSTDTQYF.

J is TRBJ2-3 and V is TRBV21-1; the table's D call of TRBD2 was not tested on the DNA. TRBV21-1 is a known pseudogene. This CDR3 is built from 17 residues. CDR3 sequence reads: CASSKPASGVSTDTQYF. CDR3 nucleotides: TGTGCCAGCAGCAAACCCGCTAGCGGGGTTAGCACAGATACGCAGTATTTT.

The chain joins TRBV27 to TRBJ1-6; 7 bases are a match to TRBD1. The germline CDR1 and CDR2 sequences are MNHEY and SMNVEV (reference sequence). V dropped 5 bases and J dropped 7; count of bases not matched to a gene: 8. The CDR3 runs to 15 residues. The DNA of the CDR3 is TGTGCCAGCAGTCGAGACAGGGTCGGGAATTCACCCCTCCACTTT. Amino acid sequence: CASSRDRVGNSPLHF.

This rearrangement joins TRBV30 to TRBJ1-6; D unresolved. Per germline, CDR1 GTSNPN and CDR2 SVGIG (reference sequence). This CDR3 comprises 11 residues. Trimming pared 3 bases from V and 8 bases from J, leaving 5 bases between. The CDR3 loop is CAWSVDSPLHF. In nucleotides, the CDR3 is TGTGCCTGGAGCGTCGATTCACCCCTCCACTTT.

The sample holds a few counts of this clonotype. The chain combines TRBV4-3 with TRBJ2-7, with D tentatively TRBD2 (6 bases). This CDR3 comprises 17 residues. Germline CDR1 is LGHNA and CDR2 is YSLEER. V lost 0 bases and J lost 4, with 19 bases in between. CDR3 residues: CASSQDLRAGIWYEQYF. CDR3 coding DNA: TGCGCCAGCAGCCAAGATCTAAGGGCGGGGATCTGGTACGAGCAGTACTTC.

Worth noting for this clonotype: An end of the junction does not agree with germline; a read error may underlie this. CDR3 nucleotides: TGCAGCGCTAGGGGTATGGGTACTGAAGCTTTCTTT. Translated, it gives CSARGMGTEAFF. The V and J genes are TRBV20-1 and TRBJ1-1; D is possibly TRBD1 (5 bases). CDR1 is DFQATT, CDR2 SNEGSKA, per germline (reference sequence). The CDR3 is made up of 12 amino acids.

The V gene is TRBV20-1, the J gene TRBJ2-1, with TRBD2 matching 10 bases. The trim removed 2 bases at V and 4 bases at J, leaving 5 bases unmatched. This CDR3 is built from 15 residues. CDR1 is DFQATT, CDR2 SNEGSKA, per germline (reference sequence). The CDR3 region is CSARRGTSAYNEQFF. The CDR3 region has the DNA TGCAGTGCTAGAAGGGGGACTAGCGCTTACAATGAGCAGTTCTTC.

V usage is TRBV3-1 and J usage is TRBJ2-3; 10 bases are a match to TRBD2. After removal of 0 bases from V and 3 bases from J, the junction contained 9 bases not matched to a gene. The CDR3 contains 18 residues. Germline V gives CDR1 LGHDT, CDR2 YNNKEL (reference sequence). The CDR3 bases are TGTGCCAGCAGCCAAGAAGCAACTAGCGGGGCGGTGACAGATACGCAGTATTTT. It yields the protein CASSQEATSGAVTDTQYF.

This clonotype was found a few times. The chain uses TRBV12-3 or TRBV12-4 and TRBJ1-1; tentative D call: TRBD1 (5 bases). V was shortened by 6 bases and J by 1 base, with 15 bases between the two germline ends. The CDR3 runs 15 residues. Here the CDR3 reads CASSLYGTANTEAFF. CDR3 DNA: TGTGCCAGCAGCCTATACGGGACCGCGAACACTGAAGCTTTCTTT.

This chain uses TRBV4-3 with TRBJ2-1; a weak D match, TRBD2 (5 bases). Germline V gene lookup returns CDR1 LGHNA and CDR2 YSLEER. This CDR3 contains 16 residues. V was pared by 0 bases and J by 2 bases, with 11 bases between. CDR3 region: CASSQERLAPYNEQFF. The CDR3 coding sequence is TGCGCCAGCAGCCAAGAGAGGCTAGCTCCCTACAATGAGCAGTTCTTC.

The chain is built from TRBV29-1 and TRBJ2-3; 10 bases match TRBD2. The CDR3 extends over 16 amino acids. The V segment lost 1 base and the J segment 4 bases; nucleotides outside the gene matches: 8. CDR1 is SQVTM and CDR2 is ANQGSEA in the germline V gene. This chain's CDR3 is CSVEGLAGEFADTQYF. DNA for the CDR3: TGCAGCGTTGAAGGTCTAGCGGGGGAGTTCGCAGATACGCAGTATTTT.

The chain combines TRBV18 with TRBJ2-1, with D perhaps TRBD1 (5 bases). The CDR3 is made up of 14 amino acids. V shed 1 base and J shed 8 bases, with 12 bases lying between them. CDR1 and CDR2 (germline): KGHSH, LQKENI. DNA of the CDR3: TGTGCCAGCTCACCACAGGGGCTGTATGATGAGCAGTTCTTC. Amino acid sequence: CASSPQGLYDEQFF. The full variable domain, its missing parts supplied by reference TRBV18 and TRBJ2-1, is NAGVMQNPRHLVRRRGQEARLRCSPMKGHSHVYWYRQLPEEGLKFMVYLQKENIIDESGMPKERFSAEFPKEGPSILRIQQVVRGDSAAYFCASSPQGLYDEQFFGPGTRLTVL.